These 20 T cell receptor beta chains share one sample of origin, sequenced in a study of post-analysis software for immune sequencing data. Study results and limitations: Roughly 5 TRBV segments occurring more often in patients than controls included TRBV5-6, TRBV5-1 and TRBV20-1.

Unique molecular identifiers were built into the TCR beta cDNA libraries. Each CDR3 protein gets one entry after TCRdb re-called the PCR reads with MiXCR. The sample lists some 370,000 distinct CDR3 sequences, about a third occurring once. The antigens of these receptors remain unknown. The sample was blood. Every receptor here comes from a girl aged 10 to 17 with multiple sclerosis.

This chain joins TRBV7-9 and TRBJ2-4; TRBD2 might be the D (7 bases). The end of the DNA is better explained by TRBJ2-5, so the J call may be wrong. Germline V gene data show CDR1 as SEHNR and CDR2 as FQNEAQ (reference sequence). The CDR3 sequence is 15 residues long. CDR3 in DNA: TGTGCCAGCAGCTTACTCGGGGGGCCCTCAGAGACCCAGTACTTC. This codes for CASSLLGGPSETQYF.

This clonotype was found a few times. The gene calls are TRBV6-2 or TRBV6-3 and TRBJ1-5; 7 positions match TRBD1. Germline-derived CDR1 and CDR2 are MNHEY and SVGEGT. J gave up 6 bases and V 2 bases, and 10 bases lay outside the gene matches. This CDR3 is built from 16 residues. CDR3 protein: CASSYATTGFRQPQHF. CDR3 DNA sequence: TGTGCCAGCAGTTACGCCACGACAGGGTTCCGTCAGCCCCAGCATTTT.

The chain links TRBV4-1 to TRBJ2-7, with a tentative D call TRBD2 (6 bases). The germline gives CDR1 MGHRA, CDR2 YSYEKL. This CDR3 region has 17 residues. The V gene lost 2 bases and the J gene lost 0 bases, with 17 bases spanning the gap. CDR3 region: CASSQPRRGLSSYEQYF. The CDR3 region has the DNA TGCGCCAGCAGCCAACCACGTAGGGGACTGAGCTCCTACGAGCAGTACTTC.

V and J are TRBV5-1 and TRBJ2-1; D perhaps matches TRBD2 (6 bases). V shed 4 bases and J shed 0 bases, with 14 bases lying between them. The V gene's germline CDR1 is SGHRS and CDR2 YFSETQ. CDR3 size: 16 residues. CDR3 residues: CASSITSPPSYNEQFF. In DNA, the CDR3 is TGCGCCAGCAGCATTACTAGCCCCCCCTCCTACAATGAGCAGTTCTTC.

The V and J genes are TRBV20-1 and TRBJ2-1; D gene ambiguous. V lost 0 bases and J lost 8, with 14 bases in between. Germline V gene data show CDR1 as DFQATT and CDR2 as SNEGSKA (reference sequence). CDR3 length: 14 amino acids. Here the CDR3 reads CSARDRGPGYEQFF. The CDR3 DNA reads TGCAGTGCTAGAGATCGAGGACCGGGCTATGAGCAGTTCTTC.

The chain couples TRBV28 to TRBJ2-2; the D is unclear. V was trimmed by 6 bases and J by 3 bases, leaving 8 bases between them. The CDR3 runs to 13 residues. The germline V gene encodes CDR1 MDHEN and CDR2 SYDVKM. The CDR3 is CASSRGDTGELFF. The DNA for the CDR3 is TGTGCCAGCAGCCGTGGGGACACCGGGGAGCTGTTTTTT. Full variable domain (remainder filled in from reference TRBV28 and TRBJ2-2): DVKVTQSSRYLVKRTGEKVFLECVQDMDHENMFWYRQDPGLGLRLIYFSYDVKMKEKGDIPEGYSVSREKKERFSLILESASTNQTSMYLCASSRGDTGELFFGEGSRLTVL.

This clonotype was seen only a few times. The J gene is TRBJ2-3, the V gene TRBV6-6; 8 bases are shared with TRBD2. This CDR3 spans 15 amino acids. CDR1 is MNHNY, CDR2 SVGAGI, per germline (reference sequence). With V trimmed by 6 bases and J by 0 bases, 5 bases remained unmatched. The CDR3 DNA reads as TGTGCCAGCAGCGGGGGGGACGATAGCACAGATACGCAGTATTTT. Encoded protein: CASSGGDDSTDTQYF.

V is TRBV6-5 and J is TRBJ2-5; D may be TRBD1 (6 bases). Germline CDR1 is MNHEY and CDR2 is SVGAGI. V gave up 5 bases and J gave up 4 bases, with 17 bases separating them. The CDR3 runs to 15 residues. The CDR3 coding sequence is TGTGCCAGCAGTAACCGGGACACACGCGGAGAGACCCAGTACTTC. As protein: CASSNRDTRGETQYF.

This chain uses TRBV6-5 with TRBJ1-1; tentative D call: TRBD1 (5 bases). The CDR3 loop spans 16 amino acids. V lost 7 bases and J 1 base, leaving 19 bases between the germline ends. Per germline, CDR1 MNHEY and CDR2 SVGAGI. CDR3 in DNA: TGTGCCAGCATGGGACGCCCGGGAGGAGGGAACACTGAAGCTTTCTTT. Its translation: CASMGRPGGGNTEAFF.

The chain joins TRBV6-2 or TRBV6-3 to TRBJ2-5; TRBD1 might be the D (6 bases). The germline V gene encodes CDR1 MNHEY and CDR2 SVGEGT. CDR3 size: 15 residues. The germline V and J ends were trimmed by 5 bases and 4 bases, with 17 bases remaining between them. The CDR3 sequence: CASSPTWGPGETQYF. The CDR3 DNA sequence: TGTGCCAGCAGTCCAACCTGGGGGCCAGGAGAGACCCAGTACTTC.

This clonotype showed up just a few times. The rearrangement joins TRBV7-6 to TRBJ2-2; 7 bases map to TRBD1. Germline CDR1 SGHVS, CDR2 FNYEAQ. The CDR3 is 17 amino acids. The junction had 5 bases not matched to a gene; V was cut back by 1 base and J by 0 bases. The CDR3: CASSLDSGGANTGELFF. Here the CDR3 DNA reads TGTGCCAGCAGCTTAGATTCAGGGGGTGCGAACACCGGGGAGCTGTTTTTT.

V is TRBV6-5 and J is TRBJ1-3; D not certain. The germline V and J ends were trimmed by 2 bases and 0 bases, with 5 bases remaining between them. Looked up from germline, CDR1 is MNHEY and CDR2 is SVGAGI. The CDR3 contains 14 residues. CDR3: CASSYQNSGNTIYF. In DNA, the CDR3 is TGTGCCAGCAGTTACCAGAACTCTGGAAACACCATATATTTT.

The V call is TRBV5-1, the J call TRBJ2-3; a weak D match, TRBD1 (6 bases). The V gene lost 5 bases and the J gene lost 5 bases, with 12 bases spanning the gap. The CDR3 loop spans 13 amino acids. CDR1 and CDR2 from the germline V gene are SGHRS and YFSETQ. The CDR3 DNA reads TGCGCCAGCAGTCAGGACAGAGTAGATACGCAGTATTTT. Translating it yields CASSQDRVDTQYF. The variable domain in full, completed from reference TRBV5-1 and TRBJ2-3, reads KAGVTQTPRYLIKTRGQQVTLSCSPISGHRSVSWYQQTPGQGLQFLFEYFSETQRNKGNFPGRFSGRQFSNSRSEMNVSTLELGDSALYLCASSQDRVDTQYFGPGTRLTVL.

This chain uses TRBV7-2 with TRBJ1-2; the D is unclear. The CDR3 length is 12 residues. The V end was cut by 1 base, the J end by 7 bases, with 7 bases between. Germline values: CDR1 SGHTA, CDR2 FQGNSA. In nucleotides, the CDR3 is TGTGCCAGCAGCTTAGATGGGAGTGGCTACACCTTC. It yields the protein CASSLDGSGYTF.

In DNA form, the CDR3 reads TGTGCCACCAGTGATAAAAGGGTAGGGAGCTCCTACAATGAGCAGTTCTTC. Amino acid sequence: CATSDKRVGSSYNEQFF. The rearrangement joins TRBV24-1 to TRBJ2-1, with D possibly being TRBD2 (5 bases). The V and J ends lost 3 bases and 0 bases respectively, with 14 bases between them. CDR3 length: 17 amino acids. Germline CDR1 reads KGHDR; CDR2 reads SFDVKD.

This clonotype was detected only a few times. This CDR3 is CSARGGRAQPSNQPQHF. The CDR3, as DNA: TGCAGTGCTAGAGGTGGCAGGGCCCAACCATCCAATCAGCCCCAGCATTTT. The chain uses TRBV20-1 and TRBJ1-5; tentatively, D is TRBD1 (5 bases). The CDR3 extends over 17 amino acids. V gave up 1 base and J gave up 3 bases, with 19 bases separating them. CDR1 is DFQATT and CDR2 is SNEGSKA in the germline V gene (reference sequence).

This clonotype appeared a few times. This chain links TRBV7-9 with TRBJ1-2; D is possibly TRBD1 (5 bases). Germline V gives CDR1 SEHNR, CDR2 FQNEAQ (reference sequence). V lost 4 bases to trimming and J lost 6 bases, with 9 bases between them. The CDR3 sequence is 12 residues long. The CDR3 DNA reads TGTGCCAGCAGCTGGGGGAAGGATGGCTACACCTTC. As protein: CASSWGKDGYTF.

The gene calls are TRBV20-1 and TRBJ1-5; no definite D call. Germline CDR1 reads DFQATT; CDR2 reads SNEGSKA (reference sequence). This CDR3 spans 14 amino acids. The V end was cut by 0 bases, the J end by 10 bases, with 16 bases between. The DNA for the CDR3 is TGCAGTGCTAGAGATCCCGGGTTGACCCTTCCCCAGCATTTT. Protein: CSARDPGLTLPQHF.

The V call is TRBV4-2, the J call TRBJ2-1; D might be TRBD1 (5 bases). There are 14 residues in the CDR3. The V gene lost 4 bases and the J gene lost 2 bases, with 9 bases spanning the gap. The germline V gene encodes CDR1 LGHNA and CDR2 YNFKEQ. For the CDR3, the DNA is TGTGCCAGCAGCCTGAAAGGGGCCTACAATGAGCAGTTCTTC. This sequence encodes CASSLKGAYNEQFF.

The chain carries TRBV29-1 and TRBJ2-7; no definite D call. The V end lost 4 bases, the J end lost 0 bases, and 7 bases lay between the germline ends. Germline CDR1 is SQVTM and CDR2 is ANQGSEA. This CDR3 region has 12 residues. The CDR3 DNA sequence: TGCAGCGTTGGGGGTGGCTCCTACGAGCAGTACTTC. It is translated as CSVGGGSYEQYF.